The T cell receptor beta chain described here comes from a study of vaccination effects on CD4 cells after COVID-19. Worth noting for this clone: Its matching antigen is unknown.

ViraFEST used viral peptide pools to expand antigen-specific CD4+ T cells before sequencing. Culture lasted roughly 9 days before CD4+ T cell isolation. Vaccinees lacked prior SARS-CoV-2 infection and tested negative for nucleocapsid antibodies. Between the trimmed V and J ends, which lost 3 bases and 2 bases, there was a span of 11 bases. This CDR3 region has 16 residues. Germline assignment: CDR1 SGHTA and CDR2 FQGNSA. Sequencing used immunoSEQ multiplex PCR; TCRdb keeps in-frame clones, though not all of them. Of roughly 75,000 clones listed, roughly 70% are singletons. This receptor was taken from a human donor who received a COVID-19 vaccine. Source: CD4+ T cells from PBMCs cultured with HCoV-OC43 spike peptides, taken before COVID-19 vaccination. The subset denotes: HCoV-OC43 spike overlapping peptide pool stimulation. This chain links TRBV7-2 with TRBJ1-6; possibly TRBD1 for D (5 bases). CDR3 in DNA: TGTGCCAGCAGCTTGGGGGGTGGTGCCTATAATTCACCCCTCCACTTT. Its protein product is CASSLGGGAYNSPLHF.